One and the same sample provided the 7 T cell receptor beta chains below, sequenced in a study of identical twins. TCRdb redid the calling of the 5' RACE reads with MiXCR, one entry per CDR3 protein. The repertoire holds approximately 140,000 distinct CDR3 sequences, with roughly 3.3% as singletons. Sequencing was done on a sample of memory T cells sorted from blood. These receptors all stem from a man between 18 and 29 years old in good health.

This clonotype was recorded at least ten times. The chain combines TRBV20-1 with TRBJ2-2; weak D call: TRBD1 (6 bases). This CDR3 has 13 residues. Germline V gives CDR1 DFQATT, CDR2 SNEGSKA (reference sequence). V was trimmed by 3 bases and J by 8 bases, leaving 13 bases between them. CDR3 coding DNA: TGCAGTGCTAGGGGGGACATCAAGGGGGAGCTGTTTTTT. The encoded protein is CSARGDIKGELFF.

With regard to this clonotype: A much larger clone lies one base from this, so it may be a read error. As the CDR3 is not closed by the conserved phenylalanine or tryptophan, this likely results from a read error. The CDR3 reads CAWGQGKREAFC. CDR3 coding DNA: TGTGCCTGGGGACAGGGGAAGCGGGAAGCTTTCTGT. J is TRBJ1-1 and V is TRBV30, with 9 nucleotides matching TRBD1. CDR1 is GTSNPN, CDR2 SVGIG, per germline (reference sequence). The CDR3 has 12 residues. V was pared by 5 bases and J by 8 bases, with 6 bases of the junction left unmatched.

This clonotype was observed many times. This chain uses TRBV12-3 or TRBV12-4 with TRBJ1-1, with a possible D match to TRBD1 (6 bases). V was clipped by 3 bases and J by 1 base, with 9 bases between them. This CDR3 comprises 14 residues. CDR3 region: CASSLGAGNTEAFF. In DNA, the CDR3 is TGTGCCAGCAGTTTGGGGGCAGGGAACACTGAAGCTTTCTTT.

There are many counts of this clonotype. V and J are TRBV15 and TRBJ2-3, with D possibly matching TRBD2 (5 bases). CDR3 length: 14 amino acids. Germline V CDR1 and CDR2: LNHNV, YYDKDF (reference sequence). V was shortened by 2 bases and J by 1 base, with 7 bases between the two germline ends. CDR3 bases: TGTGCCACCAGCAGAAGCGGAGGCACAGATACGCAGTATTTT. It translates to CATSRSGGTDTQYF.

At least ten counts were recorded for this clonotype. V usage is TRBV5-4 and J usage is TRBJ2-1, with D possibly being TRBD2 (6 bases). Trimming pared 0 bases from V and 6 bases from J, leaving 10 bases between. The CDR3 spans 14 residues. The germline gives CDR1 SGHNT, CDR2 YYREEE (reference sequence). CDR3 amino acids: CASSLGRESNEQFF. The CDR3 DNA follows: TGTGCCAGCAGCTTGGGGAGGGAATCCAATGAGCAGTTCTTC. The full variable domain, in which reference TRBV5-4 and TRBJ2-1 provide the parts outside the CDR3, is ETGVTQSPTHLIKTRGQQVTLRCSSQSGHNTVSWYQQALGQGPQFIFQYYREEENGRGNFPPRFSGLQFPNYSSELNVNALELDDSALYLCASSLGRESNEQFFGPGTRLTVL.

In this sample, this clonotype turned up a few times. The gene calls are TRBV3-1 and TRBJ1-5; 8 bases agree with TRBD1. After removal of 3 bases from V and 9 bases from J, the junction contained 7 bases not matched to a gene. Germline assignment: CDR1 LGHDT and CDR2 YNNKEL (reference sequence). The CDR3 is made up of 14 amino acids. This CDR3 is CASSHGQGERPQHF. The CDR3 region has the DNA TGTGCCAGCAGCCACGGACAGGGAGAACGGCCCCAGCATTTT. Full variable domain (outside the CDR3, taken from reference TRBV3-1 and TRBJ1-5): DTAVSQTPKYLVTQMGNDKSIKCEQNLGHDTMYWYKQDSKKFLKIMFSYNNKELIINETVPNRFSPKSPDKAHLNLHINSLELGDSAVYFCASSHGQGERPQHFGDGTRLSIL.

This clonotype was recorded a few times. This rearrangement joins TRBV19 to TRBJ2-1; the match to TRBD2 covers 7 bases. Losses at the gene ends were 5 bases for V and 0 bases for J; bases not matched to a gene: 13. The CDR3 totals 18 residues. Germline values: CDR1 LNHDA, CDR2 SQIVND (reference sequence). The CDR3: CASSGGSGPMSSYNEQFF. The CDR3 region has the DNA TGTGCCAGTAGTGGTGGTAGCGGGCCGATGAGCTCCTACAATGAGCAGTTCTTC. The variable domain in full, with the rest retrieved from reference TRBV19 and TRBJ2-1, is DGGITQSPKYLFRKEGQNVTLSCEQNLNHDAMYWYRQDPGQGLRLIYYSQIVNDFQKGDIAEGYSVSREKKESFPLTVTSAQKNPTAFYLCASSGGSGPMSSYNEQFFGPGTRLTVL.